This TCR beta chain is drawn from a study of blood T cell repertoires in COVID-19. Sequencing used immunoSEQ multiplex PCR; TCRdb keeps in-frame clones, though not all of them. This repertoire shows 150,000 or so clones, 65% to 90% found once; its top ten account for around 8.3%. V dropped 3 bases and J dropped 2 bases, with 11 bases sitting between them. CDR1 MDHEN and CDR2 SYDVKM come from the germline V gene. The CDR3 covers 16 residues. This receptor was identified in a man aged 55-75 years with acute or convalescent COVID-19. Sequences were obtained from peripheral blood. The chain has TRBV28 and TRBJ1-6; D perhaps matches TRBD1 (5 bases). The CDR3 region is CASSFSRVTYNSPLHF. CDR3 nucleotides: TGTGCCAGCAGTTTTAGCAGGGTGACCTATAATTCACCCCTCCACTTT.